Below are 11 T cell receptor beta chains sequenced from a single sample in a study of blood T cell repertoires in COVID-19. Profiling relied on immunoSEQ multiplex PCR, and the TCRdb table lists in-frame clones only, not all of them. Of some 220,000 clones in the sample, approximately 78% were seen once. What was sequenced was peripheral blood. The source of these receptors is a woman in her 70s with COVID-19, enrolled during active disease.

This clone was picked up a small number of times. This chain connects TRBV24-1 to TRBJ1-1; 10 bases are a match to TRBD1. This CDR3 has 14 residues. Germline CDR1 is KGHDR and CDR2 is SFDVKD. The trim removed 4 bases at V and 3 bases at J, leaving 1 base unmatched. In DNA, the CDR3 is TGTGCCACCAGTGACGGACAGGGGGACACTGAAGCTTTCTTT. It yields the protein CATSDGQGDTEAFF.

The rearrangement joins TRBV7-8 to TRBJ2-3; 7 nucleotides line up with TRBD2. CDR3 length equals 17 residues. The germline V gene encodes CDR1 SGHVS and CDR2 FQNEAQ. The ends lost 2 bases at V and 5 bases at J; junction bases unmatched: 13. The CDR3 loop is CASSLRGGTPGLDTQYF. CDR3 nucleotide sequence: TGTGCCAGCAGCTTACGGGGAGGGACTCCCGGGTTAGATACGCAGTATTTT.

This sequence joins TRBV24-1 and TRBJ1-2; a possible D gene is TRBD1 (6 bases). The CDR3 covers 13 residues. The ends were cut back, 5 bases at V and 8 bases at J, with 14 bases in the middle. Per the germline V gene, CDR1 is KGHDR and CDR2 is SFDVKD. The CDR3 sequence is CATSVGTGKGYTF. The CDR3 region has the DNA TGTGCCACCAGTGTAGGTACAGGGAAAGGCTACACCTTC.

J is TRBJ2-7 and V is TRBV6-6; D might be TRBD1 (5 bases). The germline V gene encodes CDR1 MNHNY and CDR2 SVGAGI (reference sequence). CDR3 length equals 15 residues. With 4 bases removed from V and 2 bases from J, the gap between germline ends came to 15 bases. DNA for the CDR3: TGTGCCAGCAGTTTACCGGTCGGACAAACCTACGAGCAGTACTTC. It translates to CASSLPVGQTYEQYF.

This chain links TRBV4-1 with TRBJ2-3, with D possibly TRBD1 on 5 matching bases. The germline V gene encodes CDR1 MGHRA and CDR2 YSYEKL. This CDR3 contains 17 residues. V was clipped by 1 base and J by 6 bases, with 20 bases between them. CDR3 sequence (DNA): TGCGCCAGCAGCCAAGGGGGCGCGATCGACCCCTCGGATACGCAGTATTTT. Translation: CASSQGGAIDPSDTQYF.

The rearrangement links TRBV14 to TRBJ2-3, with TRBD1 matching 8 bases. V was pared by 0 bases and J by 0 bases, with 11 bases of the junction left unmatched. CDR1 is SGHDN and CDR2 is FVKESK in the germline V gene. The CDR3 is 19 residues long. The CDR3, as DNA: TGTGCCAGCAGCCAAGATAGAGGGACAGGTTTCGCTAGCACAGATACGCAGTATTTT. Protein product: CASSQDRGTGFASTDTQYF.

This clone has a handful of counts. V gene TRBV7-2 combines with J gene TRBJ1-6, with D hard to call. Germline V gives CDR1 SGHTA, CDR2 FQGNSA. The germline V and J ends were trimmed by 4 bases and 9 bases, with 16 bases remaining between them. This CDR3 comprises 15 residues. This CDR3 reads CASSYSSGASSPLHF. The CDR3 region has the DNA TGTGCCAGCAGCTATAGTTCGGGAGCGAGTTCACCCCTCCACTTT.

In its sample, this clone was seen once. The J gene is TRBJ1-3, the V gene TRBV7-9; D ambiguous. CDR3 size: 14 residues. Trimming took 8 bases from V and 9 from J, leaving 20 bases between them. The germline V gene has CDR1 SEHNR and CDR2 FQNEAQ (reference sequence). The CDR3 loop is CASLRVYSGSTIYF. CDR3 sequence (DNA): TGTGCCAGCCTCCGCGTATATTCCGGGAGCACCATATATTTT.

The chain carries TRBV19 and TRBJ1-5, with a weak D call TRBD1 (6 bases). The CDR3 has 11 amino acids. Trimming stripped 10 bases from V and 11 bases from J, with 15 bases between. The germline V gene has CDR1 LNHDA and CDR2 SQIVND (reference sequence). CDR3 DNA: TGTGCCACCCATGACAGGCGGGCCCAGCATTTT. Translated: CATHDRRAQHF.

In DNA form, the CDR3 reads TGTGCCAGCAGTTCTGCACAGGTATTCTATGGCTACACCTTC. It specifies CASSSAQVFYGYTF. The chain is built from TRBV6-2 or TRBV6-3 and TRBJ1-2; a weak D match, TRBD1 (5 bases). Germline assignment: CDR1 MNHEY and CDR2 SVGEGT. The CDR3 runs to 14 residues. The germline V and J ends were trimmed by 4 bases and 4 bases, with 13 bases remaining between them.

The V and J genes are TRBV6-5 and TRBJ2-7; weak D call: TRBD1 (6 bases). From germline, CDR1 is MNHEY and CDR2 SVGAGI. With 0 bases removed from V and 2 bases from J, the gap between germline ends came to 11 bases. The CDR3 length is 15 residues. The CDR3 sequence: CASSYSGTSTYEQYF. The CDR3, as DNA: TGTGCCAGCAGTTACTCTGGGACATCAACCTACGAGCAGTACTTC.